This T cell receptor beta chain was profiled in a study of cytomegalovirus exposure and HLA in healthy donors. Study-level points and caveats: With DRB1 most and HLA-C fewest, TCR association rates differed between HLA loci in a later analysis.

As for this clone: Antigen unknown.

V was shortened by 2 bases and J by 2 bases, with 12 bases between the two germline ends. The CDR3 sequence is 15 residues long. Germline CDR1 is MNHEY and CDR2 is SMNVEV (reference sequence). 13 Jbeta primers and 60 Vbeta primers were used for the PCR. TCRdb keeps only in-frame clones here, not all; method: immunoSEQ multiplex PCR. Of around 170,000 clones detected, approximately 84% appear once; the ten largest clones hold about 2.6%. The receptor was derived from a woman aged 45-60 years in good health and CMV-seropositive. Sequencing was carried out using PBMCs. This sequence joins TRBV27 and TRBJ2-5; no firm D call. CDR3 in DNA: TGTGCCAGCAGTTTAAGTTGGGCAGCACAAGAGACCCAGTACTTC. Protein product: CASSLSWAAQETQYF.